This TCR beta chain stems from a study of T cells after yellow fever vaccination. This clonotype has just a few counts. Its antigen remains unidentified. By 5'RACE template switching, TCR cDNA was produced, with a universal primer site and UMIs added in the process. Via MiXCR, TCRdb re-called the 5' RACE reads, giving one row per CDR3 protein. The profile shows some 400,000 distinct CDR3 sequences, over 5% of them singletons. Broader study findings: Reappearing after the booster were most of the clones from primary vaccination (about 96% CD4, 85% to 90% CD8). Secondary responses were weaker yet peaked faster, day 5 versus 15. There was a possibility that FACS-sorted repertoires contained abundant clonotypes contaminating from the bulk population.

CDR1 is LGHNA, CDR2 YSLEER, per germline. CDR3 length: 16 residues. Between the trimmed V and J ends, which lost 1 base and 6 bases, there was a span of 16 bases. The clonotype originates from a young man who received the YFV17D yellow fever vaccine. The V and J genes are TRBV4-3 and TRBJ2-1; D uncertain. Specimen: PBMCs, collected 5 days after the yellow fever booster vaccination. The CDR3 loop is CASSQATQSGANEQFF. The CDR3 bases are TGCGCCAGCAGCCAAGCTACTCAGTCAGGTGCCAATGAGCAGTTCTTC.